The 9 T cell receptor beta chains reported below all come from one sample, sequenced in a study of blood T cells in healthy people across ages (dated by TCRdb to the mid-2010s). The library was obtained by 5' RACE. A second PCR of roughly 7 to 11 cycles was performed with a sample-barcoded 5' primer and a J-beta primer mix. TCRdb handled the public reads itself, with Q25 trimming in fastp and clone calling in MiXCR, and kept productive beta chains. Each CDR3 protein gets just one entry, which takes the most common genes and DNA from the rows behind it. The sample table lists fewer than 2,000,000 distinct CDR3 sequences, around 40% of them with a count of one. Together, the top ten hold 20% to 25% of the sample. Sequenced input: blood. The source of these receptors is a human donor in good health.

This clonotype appeared a few times. The chain carries TRBV7-3 and TRBJ2-3; D gene ambiguous. The CDR3 has 14 residues. In germline, CDR1 is SGHTA, CDR2 FQGTGA. The V gene lost 2 bases and the J gene lost 3 bases, with 9 bases spanning the gap. This CDR3 is CASSLFTVTDTQYF. DNA of the CDR3: TGTGCCAGCAGCTTATTTACTGTGACAGATACGCAGTATTTT. Variable domain in full (rest from reference TRBV7-3 and TRBJ2-3): GAGVSQTPSNKVTEKGKYVELRCDPISGHTALYWYRQSLGQGPEFLIYFQGTGAADDSGLPNDRFFAVRPEGSVSTLKIQRTERGDSAVYLCASSLFTVTDTQYFGPGTRLTVL.

This chain joins TRBV6-2 or TRBV6-3 and TRBJ1-5; a weak D match, TRBD1 (5 bases). Per the germline V gene, CDR1 is MNHEY and CDR2 is SVGEGT. This CDR3 comprises 14 residues. V lost 8 bases, J lost 3 bases, and 14 bases lay in between. Here the CDR3 DNA reads TGTGCCAGCGCTTCGGGACGGATCAATCAGCCCCAGCATTTT. This translates into CASASGRINQPQHF.

The J gene is TRBJ2-3, the V gene TRBV7-3; 8 nucleotides line up with TRBD2. CDR1 SGHTA and CDR2 FQGTGA come from the germline V gene. V trimming: 3 bases; J trimming: 3 bases; junction bases outside the gene matches: 5. The CDR3 extends over 15 amino acids. CDR3 in amino acids: CASSFNGGATDTQYF. The CDR3 coding sequence is TGTGCCAGCAGCTTTAACGGGGGGGCTACAGATACGCAGTATTTT. Together with reference TRBV7-3 and TRBJ2-3, the CDR3 gives the full variable domain: GAGVSQTPSNKVTEKGKYVELRCDPISGHTALYWYRQSLGQGPEFLIYFQGTGAADDSGLPNDRFFAVRPEGSVSTLKIQRTERGDSAVYLCASSFNGGATDTQYFGPGTRLTVL.

This sequence joins TRBV12-3 or TRBV12-4 and TRBJ2-7; D is uncertain. V was cut by 7 bases and J by 4 bases, with 20 bases left in between. The CDR3 totals 15 residues. CDR3 loop: CASTLDIHGSYEQYF. Written as DNA, the CDR3 is TGTGCCAGCACCTTAGACATCCATGGCTCTTACGAGCAGTACTTC.

V is TRBV4-3 and J is TRBJ2-7; TRBD1 is a possible D gene (5 bases). The CDR3 is 15 amino acids. V lost 0 bases and J 3 bases, leaving 12 bases between the germline ends. Per the germline V gene, CDR1 is LGHNA and CDR2 is YSLEER. CDR3 sequence (DNA): TGCGCCAGCAGCCAAGAAGTAGGACACTTCTACGAGCAGTACTTC. Protein product: CASSQEVGHFYEQYF.

This clonotype was counted between two and nine times. The chain has TRBV18 and TRBJ2-5; TRBD1 matches at 7 bases. The CDR3 covers 15 residues. Trimming removed 3 bases from V and 1 base from J; junction bases left unmatched: 5. The germline V gene has CDR1 KGHSH and CDR2 LQKENI. The CDR3 region has the DNA TGTGCCAGCTCACCGCCCGAGGGGGCCCAAGAGACCCAGTACTTC. It is translated as CASSPPEGAQETQYF.

This clonotype was seen only a few times. The rearrangement joins TRBV7-9 to TRBJ2-4, with D possibly TRBD1 on 6 matching bases. This CDR3 contains 16 residues. The V gene's germline CDR1 is SEHNR and CDR2 FQNEAQ (reference sequence). V was shortened by 5 bases and J by 0 bases, with 14 bases between the two germline ends. The CDR3 region is CASSTRQELAKNIQYF. The DNA of the CDR3 is TGTGCCAGCAGCACCAGACAGGAATTAGCCAAAAACATTCAGTACTTC.

The gene calls are TRBV12-3 or TRBV12-4 and TRBJ1-2; TRBD1 matches 8 bases. CDR3 size: 16 residues. J lost 1 base, V lost 3 bases, and 7 bases had no gene match. The CDR3 region has the DNA TGTGCCAGCAGTTTTGACAGGGGATGGAGTAACTATGGCTACACCTTC. Protein sequence: CASSFDRGWSNYGYTF.

This chain connects TRBV10-3 to TRBJ1-5; tentatively, D is TRBD1 (5 bases). CDR3 length: 15 amino acids. Germline CDR1 ENHRY, CDR2 SYGVKD. The ends were cut back, 3 bases at V and 5 bases at J, with 14 bases in the middle. The CDR3 sequence is CAISDPRAGDQPQHF. The CDR3 DNA reads TGTGCCATCAGTGATCCCAGGGCCGGTGATCAGCCCCAGCATTTT.